The clone carrying this T cell receptor (beta chain) showed up just a few times. Its antigen remains unknown. Oncomine TCR Beta short-read sequencing was applied to DNA from cultured CD4+ T cells. MiXCR, applied by TCRdb to the PCR reads, yields one record per CDR3 protein. The sample shows 7,500 to 10,000 distinct CDR3 sequences, under 75% of them seen only once. Treatment indicated: roughly 10-day PBMC culture with coronavirus spike peptide pools or control peptides (ViraFEST assay). Investigators isolated CD4+ T cells by negative selection after approximately eleven days of culture. This sample stems from a study of vaccination and CD4 T cells after COVID-19. Per germline, CDR1 SGHTA and CDR2 FQGNSA. CDR3 length: 13 amino acids. Trimming shortened V by 5 bases and J by 0 bases, and 7 bases separated the two germline ends. Study-wide results and caveats: The rise in median SARS-CoV-2-reactive clonotypes, from roughly 21 to 40, was not significant.

This chain uses TRBV7-2 with TRBJ1-1; D is uncertain. Here the sequenced sample was cultured CD4+ T cells from blood, taken after SARS-CoV-2 vaccination. The TCR was taken from a human donor with COVID-19. CDR3 sequence reads: CASSASMNTEAFF. The CDR3, as DNA: TGTGCCAGCAGCGCCTCAATGAACACTGAAGCTTTCTTT. The variable domain in full, completed from reference TRBV7-2 and TRBJ1-1, reads GAGVSQSPSNKVTEKGKDVELRCDPISGHTALYWYRQSLGQGLEFLIYFQGNSAPDKSGLPSDRFSAERTGGSVSTLTIQRTQQEDSAVYLCASSASMNTEAFFGQGTRLTVV.